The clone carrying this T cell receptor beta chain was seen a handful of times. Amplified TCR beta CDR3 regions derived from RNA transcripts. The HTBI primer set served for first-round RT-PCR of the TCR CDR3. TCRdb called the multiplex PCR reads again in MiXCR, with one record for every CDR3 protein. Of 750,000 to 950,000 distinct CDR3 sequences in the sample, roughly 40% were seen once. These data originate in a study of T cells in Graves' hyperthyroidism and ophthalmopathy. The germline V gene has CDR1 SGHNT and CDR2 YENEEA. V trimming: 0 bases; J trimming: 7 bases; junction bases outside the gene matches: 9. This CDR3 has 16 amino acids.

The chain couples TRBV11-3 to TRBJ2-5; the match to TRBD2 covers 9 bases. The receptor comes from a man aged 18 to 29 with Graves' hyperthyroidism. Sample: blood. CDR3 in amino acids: CASSLDLSGGLGTQYF. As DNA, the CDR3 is TGTGCCAGCAGCTTAGATCTGAGCGGGGGGTTAGGGACCCAGTACTTC. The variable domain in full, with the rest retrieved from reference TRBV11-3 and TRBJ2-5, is EAGVVQSPRYKIIEKKQPVAFWCNPISGHNTLYWYLQNLGQGPELLIRYENEEAVDDSQLPKDRFSAERLKGVDSTLKIQPAELGDSAVYLCASSLDLSGGLGTQYFGPGTRLLVL.